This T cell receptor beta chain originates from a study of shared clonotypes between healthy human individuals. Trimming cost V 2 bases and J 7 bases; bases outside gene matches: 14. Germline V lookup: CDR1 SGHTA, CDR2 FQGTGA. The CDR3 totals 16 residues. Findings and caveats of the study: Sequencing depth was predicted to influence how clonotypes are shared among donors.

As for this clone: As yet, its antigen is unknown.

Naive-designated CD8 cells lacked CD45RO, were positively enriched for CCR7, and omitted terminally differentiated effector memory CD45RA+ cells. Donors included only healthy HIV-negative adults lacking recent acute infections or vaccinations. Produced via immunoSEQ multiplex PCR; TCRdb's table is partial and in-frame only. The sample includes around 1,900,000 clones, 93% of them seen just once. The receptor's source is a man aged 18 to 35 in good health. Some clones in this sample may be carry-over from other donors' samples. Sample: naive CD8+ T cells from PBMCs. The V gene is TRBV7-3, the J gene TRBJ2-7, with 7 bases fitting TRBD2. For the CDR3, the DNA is TGTGCCAGCAGCTTATACGGGCGGGAGAATCTACGGGAGCAGTACTTC. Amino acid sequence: CASSLYGRENLREQYF.